This record looks at one T cell receptor (beta chain) sequence and its context. This entry is derived from a study of blood T cell repertoires in COVID-19. Study as a whole: The samples span acute and convalescent COVID-19 from the United States, Italy and Spain. In each case, the material was cDNA or gDNA derived from T cells, B-cell-depleted T cells, or PBMCs.

Original processing notes: Estimates of nucleated cell counts were drawn from the amplification of reference gene primers. Repertoires were generated with immunoSEQ multiplex PCR, while TCRdb's copy carries only in-frame clones and drops some. The V and J calls and clone size come from that table; D and trimming were worked out from the DNA. This table holds some 120,000 clones, about 86% found once. The CDR3 spans 14 residues. The germline V gene encodes CDR1 MNHNY and CDR2 SVGAGI (reference sequence). V shed 5 bases and J 7 bases; nucleotides not matched to a gene: 5. The chain is built from TRBV6-6 and TRBJ2-1; 10 nucleotides match TRBD2. Sequenced sample: peripheral blood. The sequence was collected from a woman between 50 and 59 years old with acute or convalescent COVID-19. The CDR3 loop reads CASSPSGGANEQFF. CDR3 bases: TGTGCCAGCAGTCCAAGCGGGGGGGCAAATGAGCAGTTCTTC.